This paragraph reports one TCR beta chain. The antigen is undetermined. These data originate in a study of T cells after yellow fever vaccination. MiXCR, applied by TCRdb to the 5' RACE reads, yields one record per CDR3 protein. The sample yields approximately 330,000 distinct CDR3 sequences, 4.1% seen once. The study, taken as a whole, reports: Though weaker, the secondary response peaked faster, on day 5 versus 15.

CDR3 length: 12 amino acids. The V end lost 1 base, the J end lost 8 bases, and 8 bases lay between the germline ends. Germline V gene data show CDR1 as MGHDK and CDR2 as SYGVNS. This clonotype was sampled from a man between 18 and 35 years old who received the YFV17D yellow fever vaccine. The chain carries TRBV25-1 and TRBJ1-2, with D unresolved. Specimen: PBMCs, collected 5 days after the yellow fever booster vaccination. This chain's CDR3 is CASSESIGGYTF. The CDR3 region has the DNA TGTGCCAGCAGTGAATCCATCGGCGGCTACACCTTC.